Each of the 17 T cell receptor beta chains below was sequenced from the same sample in a study of cytomegalovirus exposure and HLA in healthy donors. The PCR employed 60 Vbeta primers together with 13 Jbeta primers. The method was immunoSEQ multiplex PCR; TCRdb's version includes in-frame clones alone and lacks a portion of them. This sample carries 95,000 to 150,000 clones, roughly four fifths of them seen once, and the ten largest clones take 1.8%. Input material: PBMCs. The receptor set was obtained from a man aged 18-30 years in good health and CMV-seronegative.

The V gene is TRBV4-1, the J gene TRBJ2-2, with 7 bases aligning to TRBD2. In germline, CDR1 is MGHRA, CDR2 YSYEKL. This CDR3 contains 14 residues. V was clipped by 1 base and J by 5 bases; unmatched bases: 1. The CDR3 DNA is TGCGCCAGCAGCCAAGTGGGGGGGACCGGGGAGCTGTTTTTT. This gives the protein CASSQVGGTGELFF.

This rearrangement joins TRBV2 to TRBJ1-4; D remains unclear. The CDR3 extends over 13 amino acids. CDR1 is SNHLY, CDR2 FYNNEI, per germline. V was shortened by 6 bases and J by 4 bases, with 9 bases between the two germline ends. CDR3 in amino acids: CASSFVLNEKLFF. In DNA, the CDR3 is TGTGCCAGCAGCTTTGTTCTTAATGAAAAACTGTTTTTT.

Remarks on this clone: Compared with germline, one end of the junction differs, possibly owing to a read error. V and J are TRBV7-9 and TRBJ2-3, with a possible D match to TRBD1 (6 bases). The CDR3 runs to 14 residues. Germline V gene lookup returns CDR1 SEHNR and CDR2 FQNEAQ (reference sequence). CDR3 sequence reads: CSSSYQGLGDTQYF. Written as DNA, the CDR3 is TGTTCCAGCAGCTACCAGGGGCTGGGGGATACGCAGTATTTT.

V usage is TRBV11-2 and J usage is TRBJ1-2; tentatively, D is TRBD1 (6 bases). From germline, CDR1 is SGHAT and CDR2 FQNNGV. The CDR3 totals 14 residues. Trimming left V 5 bases short and J 5 bases short, with 15 bases between. In DNA, the CDR3 is TGTGCCAGCAGCCCCCAAGACAGGAGGTATGGCTACACCTTC. This sequence encodes CASSPQDRRYGYTF.

This clone was found a few times. At one end the junction does not follow the germline gene, possibly because of a read error. The genes are TRBV7-8 and TRBJ2-7; 12 nucleotides agree with TRBD1. CDR3 size: 15 residues. Germline V lookup: CDR1 SGHVS, CDR2 FQNEAQ. The CDR3 reads CASSLVGTGGFQSSF. CDR3 nucleotide sequence: TGTGCCAGCAGCTTAGTCGGGACAGGGGGCTTCCAATCGAGCTTC.

V and J are TRBV19 and TRBJ2-7; 9 bases agree with TRBD1. Trimming removed 6 bases from V and 1 base from J; junction bases left unmatched: 7. CDR1 is LNHDA and CDR2 is SQIVND in the germline V gene (reference sequence). This CDR3 has 15 amino acids. The CDR3 DNA reads TGTGCCAGTAGGACCCGGGACAGGGTTTCCTACGAGCAGTACTTC. Encoded protein: CASRTRDRVSYEQYF.

V usage is TRBV5-8 and J usage is TRBJ1-6; 7 bases are a match to TRBD1. The germline V gene encodes CDR1 SGHTS and CDR2 YDEGEE. The length of the CDR3 is 14 residues. Trimming cost V 4 bases and J 7 bases; bases outside gene matches: 5. The CDR3 loop is CASSTGASNSPLHF. CDR3 nucleotides: TGTGCCAGCAGCACAGGGGCTTCGAATTCACCCCTCCACTTT.

The chain recombines TRBV7-9 with TRBJ2-1; a possible D gene is TRBD1 (6 bases). The germline V gene has CDR1 SEHNR and CDR2 FQNEAQ (reference sequence). This CDR3 is built from 15 residues. CDR3 nucleotide sequence: TGTTCCACCAGCATCTTTGAGCAGGGGTCATATGAGCAGTTCTTC. Translation gives CSTSIFEQGSYEQFF.

As DNA, the CDR3 is TGTGCCAGCAGTTACGCGGACAGGGGTCGAGGCTACACCTTC. Protein sequence: CASSYADRGRGYTF. The chain employs TRBV6-5 and TRBJ1-2; 9 bases align to TRBD1. The CDR3 is made up of 14 amino acids. Germline CDR1 is MNHEY and CDR2 is SVGAGI. J gave up 8 bases and V 2 bases, and 6 bases lay outside the gene matches.

This chain joins TRBV6-6 and TRBJ1-1, with TRBD1 matching over 8 bases. Unmatched junction bases numbered 4, after V lost 4 bases and J lost 0 bases. Germline V gene sequence: CDR1 MNHNY, CDR2 SVGAGI (reference sequence). The CDR3 runs 15 residues. The CDR3 region has the DNA TGTGCCAGCAGTTTGGGACAGGTCCTGAACACTGAAGCTTTCTTT. Its translation is CASSLGQVLNTEAFF.

The V gene is TRBV11-2, the J gene TRBJ2-2; weak D call: TRBD2 (5 bases). Deletions cut 5 bases from V and 8 bases from J, with 9 bases between. Germline V gene lookup returns CDR1 SGHAT and CDR2 FQNNGV. There are 12 residues in the CDR3. The CDR3 nucleotides are TGTGCCAGCAGCCTTCCGGGAGGGGAGCTGTTTTTT. This translates into CASSLPGGELFF.

This clone was observed a single time. The chain uses TRBV6-1 and TRBJ1-1; D unclear. Trimming pared 7 bases from V and 5 bases from J, leaving 20 bases between. This CDR3 region has 15 residues. Germline lookup yields CDR1 MNHNS and CDR2 SASEGT. CDR3 protein: CASTQAWGVRTEAFF. As DNA, the CDR3 is TGTGCCAGCACCCAGGCGTGGGGAGTGAGGACTGAAGCTTTCTTT.

CDR3 nucleotides: TGTGCCACCAGCAGAAAGCAGGGAGGGACAGGGATTAATTCACCCCTCCACTTT. As protein: CATSRKQGGTGINSPLHF. The V call is TRBV15, the J call TRBJ1-6, with 9 bases lining up with TRBD1. The CDR3 is made up of 18 amino acids. CDR1 LNHNV and CDR2 YYDKDF come from the germline V gene (reference sequence). V lost 2 bases to trimming and J lost 6 bases; unmatched junction nucleotides: 11.

This clone turned up a few times. The chain is built from TRBV4-1 and TRBJ2-7; D perhaps matches TRBD1 (6 bases). V lost 0 bases and J lost 2, with 8 bases in between. The CDR3 consists of 14 residues. Germline assignment: CDR1 MGHRA and CDR2 YSYEKL. In nucleotides, the CDR3 is TGCGCCAGCAGCCAAGAACGACAGGCCTACGAGCAGTACTTC. This sequence encodes CASSQERQAYEQYF.

J is TRBJ2-3 and V is TRBV6-5, with D possibly being TRBD1 (6 bases). This CDR3 has 15 residues. Trimming cost V 6 bases and J 3 bases, with 16 bases left between them. CDR1 is MNHEY, CDR2 SVGAGI, per germline. As DNA, the CDR3 is TGTGCCAGCAGGGACAGACCCCTTCAAACAGATACGCAGTATTTT. This encodes CASRDRPLQTDTQYF.

The chain uses TRBV6-5 and TRBJ1-2, with D tentatively TRBD1 (5 bases). Per germline, CDR1 MNHEY and CDR2 SVGAGI. This CDR3 has 16 amino acids. Trimming took 0 bases from V and 4 from J, leaving 15 bases between them. In DNA, the CDR3 is TGTGCCAGCAGTTACTCAAGGGCAGGGAGGGGCTATGGCTACACCTTC. This encodes CASSYSRAGRGYGYTF.

V usage is TRBV29-1 and J usage is TRBJ1-4; possibly TRBD1 for D (5 bases). The CDR3 has 12 residues. V lost 4 bases and J 8 bases, leaving 11 bases between the germline ends. CDR1 is SQVTM and CDR2 is ANQGSEA in the germline V gene. CDR3 protein: CSVGFRGEKLFF. The CDR3 DNA reads TGCAGCGTTGGGTTCCGGGGGGAAAAACTGTTTTTT.